The T cell receptor (beta chain) described here comes from a study of T-cell memory formation after mild COVID-19. Study in general: The two donors had largely donor-specific TCR clusters. Study conclusions and caveats: While clones contracting from day 15 to 85 were balanced between CD4 and CD8, later expanders leaned CD4+. Clones which contracted sat mainly in CM and EM if CD4+, and in EMRA if CD8+.

The V and J ends lost 1 base and 2 bases respectively, with 10 bases between them. Germline V gene sequence: CDR1 SGHVS, CDR2 FQNEAQ. CDR3 length equals 15 residues. TCR alpha and TCR beta cDNA libraries carrying sample barcodes and UMIs came from 5'RACE with constant-segment primers. TCRdb recomputed calls from the 5' RACE reads with MiXCR, one row per CDR3 protein. Among 350,000 to 450,000 distinct CDR3 sequences, roughly 20% were seen once, and the ten largest hold approximately 8.1%. Notes on this clonotype: Antigen: not known.

The clonotype comes from an adult woman who had mild COVID-19 (a few samples of this study predate the infection). Cell type and time point are not known. Sequences were obtained from PBMCs or a T cell subset sorted from them (not recorded which). The chain carries TRBV7-8 and TRBJ2-3; D unclear. CDR3 in amino acids: CASSLGPTPTDTQYF. The DNA of the CDR3 is TGTGCCAGCAGCTTAGGCCCCACCCCCACAGATACGCAGTATTTT.